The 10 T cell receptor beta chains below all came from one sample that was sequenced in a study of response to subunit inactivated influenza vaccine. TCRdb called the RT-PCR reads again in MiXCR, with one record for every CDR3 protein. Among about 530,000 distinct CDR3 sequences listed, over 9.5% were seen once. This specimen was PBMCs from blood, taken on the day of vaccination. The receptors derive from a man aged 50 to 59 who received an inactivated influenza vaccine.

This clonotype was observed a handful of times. The CDR3 reads CASSWTRRVTDTQYF. CDR3 in DNA: TGTGCCAGCAGCTGGACTAGGAGGGTCACAGATACGCAGTATTTT. This chain joins TRBV5-8 and TRBJ2-3; 7 bases align to TRBD2. V was clipped by 3 bases and J by 2 bases; unmatched bases: 6. The CDR3 length is 15 residues. Germline CDR1 SGHTS, CDR2 YDEGEE.

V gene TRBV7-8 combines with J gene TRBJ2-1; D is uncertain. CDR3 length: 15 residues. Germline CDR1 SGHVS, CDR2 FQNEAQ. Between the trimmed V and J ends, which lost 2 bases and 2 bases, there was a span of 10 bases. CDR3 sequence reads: CASSLSSLTYNEQFF. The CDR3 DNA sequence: TGTGCCAGCAGCTTATCATCCTTAACCTACAATGAGCAGTTCTTC.

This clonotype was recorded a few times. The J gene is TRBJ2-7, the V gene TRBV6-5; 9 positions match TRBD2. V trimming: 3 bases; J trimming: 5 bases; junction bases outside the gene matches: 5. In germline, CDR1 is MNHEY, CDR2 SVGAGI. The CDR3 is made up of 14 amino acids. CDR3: CASSYLAGPNEQYF. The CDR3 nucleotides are TGTGCCAGCAGTTATCTAGCGGGACCCAACGAGCAGTACTTC.

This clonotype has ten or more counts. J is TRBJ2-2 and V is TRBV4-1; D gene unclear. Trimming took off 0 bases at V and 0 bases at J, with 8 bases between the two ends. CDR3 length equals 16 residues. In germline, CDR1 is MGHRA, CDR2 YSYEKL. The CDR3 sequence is CASSQEVLPNTGELFF. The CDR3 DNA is TGCGCCAGCAGCCAAGAGGTCCTGCCGAACACCGGGGAGCTGTTTTTT.

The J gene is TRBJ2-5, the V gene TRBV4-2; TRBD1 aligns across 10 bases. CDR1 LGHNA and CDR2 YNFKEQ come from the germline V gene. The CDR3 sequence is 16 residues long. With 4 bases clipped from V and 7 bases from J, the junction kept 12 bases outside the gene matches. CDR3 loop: CASSLETGTGETTQYF. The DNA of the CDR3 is TGTGCCAGCAGCCTAGAGACCGGGACAGGGGAGACGACCCAGTACTTC.

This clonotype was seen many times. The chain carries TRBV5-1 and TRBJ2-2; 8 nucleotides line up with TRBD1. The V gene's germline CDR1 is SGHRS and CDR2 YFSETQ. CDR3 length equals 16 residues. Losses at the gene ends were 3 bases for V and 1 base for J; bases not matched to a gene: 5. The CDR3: CASSSQGAGNTGELFF. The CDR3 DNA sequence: TGCGCCAGCAGCTCTCAGGGGGCGGGGAACACCGGGGAGCTGTTTTTT.

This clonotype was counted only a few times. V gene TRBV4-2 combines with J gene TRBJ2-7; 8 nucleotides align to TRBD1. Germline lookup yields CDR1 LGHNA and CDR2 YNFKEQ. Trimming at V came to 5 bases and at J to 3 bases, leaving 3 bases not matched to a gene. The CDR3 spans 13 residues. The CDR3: CASSKTGDYEQYF. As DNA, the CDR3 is TGTGCCAGCAGCAAGACAGGGGACTACGAGCAGTACTTC.

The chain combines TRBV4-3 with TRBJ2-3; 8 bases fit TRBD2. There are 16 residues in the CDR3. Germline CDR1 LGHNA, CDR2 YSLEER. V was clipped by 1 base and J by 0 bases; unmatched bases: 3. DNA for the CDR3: TGCGCCAGCAGCCAAGGAGCGGGGGTTAGCACAGATACGCAGTATTTT. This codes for CASSQGAGVSTDTQYF.

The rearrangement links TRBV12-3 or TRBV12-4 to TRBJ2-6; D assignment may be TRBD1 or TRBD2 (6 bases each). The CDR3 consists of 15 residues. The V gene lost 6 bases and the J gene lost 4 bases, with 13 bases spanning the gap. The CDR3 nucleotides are TGTGCCAGCAGCCAAACGGGGGCCGGGGCCAACGTCCTGACTTTC. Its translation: CASSQTGAGANVLTF.

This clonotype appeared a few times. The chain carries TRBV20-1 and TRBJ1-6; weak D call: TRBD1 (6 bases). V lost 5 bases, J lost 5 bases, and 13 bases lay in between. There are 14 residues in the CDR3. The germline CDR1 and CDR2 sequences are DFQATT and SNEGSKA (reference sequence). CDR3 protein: CSARKGGDNSPLHF. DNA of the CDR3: TGCAGTGCTCGAAAGGGGGGCGATAATTCACCCCTCCACTTT.